One and the same sample provided the 20 T cell receptor beta chains below, sequenced in a study of blood T cell repertoires in COVID-19. Profiled with immunoSEQ multiplex PCR; TCRdb holds only in-frame clones, not every one. Of roughly 61,000 clones listed, less than 75% were seen once; the top ten hold around 13%. Sequenced input: peripheral blood. The receptors come from a woman in her 70s with acute or convalescent COVID-19.

The rearrangement joins TRBV19 to TRBJ1-5; D possibly corresponds to TRBD1 (5 bases). Deletions cut 5 bases from V and 5 bases from J, with 19 bases between. CDR3 length equals 16 residues. The germline gives CDR1 LNHDA, CDR2 SQIVND (reference sequence). The CDR3 bases are TGTGCCAGTAGTCAGAGGGCCGGGGGGACTTATCAGCCCCAGCATTTT. Its translation is CASSQRAGGTYQPQHF.

This clone was picked up a small number of times. This rearrangement joins TRBV24-1 to TRBJ2-5, with a possible D match to TRBD2 (7 bases). The V end was cut by 0 bases, the J end by 5 bases, with 12 bases between. The germline CDR1 and CDR2 sequences are KGHDR and SFDVKD. CDR3 size: 15 residues. Here the CDR3 reads CATSDLGGGMETQYF. Written as DNA, the CDR3 is TGTGCCACCAGTGATTTGGGGGGGGGCATGGAGACCCAGTACTTC.

This clone has ten or more counts. This sequence joins TRBV30 and TRBJ1-5; weak D call: TRBD1 (5 bases). Trimming pared 4 bases from V and 3 bases from J, leaving 16 bases between. The CDR3 has 15 amino acids. Germline V lookup: CDR1 GTSNPN, CDR2 SVGIG (reference sequence). The CDR3 is CAWTPGRAPNQPQHF. DNA of the CDR3: TGTGCCTGGACTCCCGGCAGGGCGCCCAATCAGCCCCAGCATTTT.

The chain has TRBV3-1 (or the pseudogene TRBV3-2) and TRBJ2-2; a possible D gene is TRBD2 (5 bases). The V gene's germline CDR1 is LGHDT and CDR2 YNNKEL (reference sequence). The CDR3 has 13 amino acids. The V and J ends lost 4 bases and 6 bases respectively, with 9 bases between them. CDR3 DNA: TGTGCCAGCAGCCCGAGGGTGGCCGGGGAGCTGTTTTTT. This codes for CASSPRVAGELFF.

The count of this clone is one. This chain connects TRBV3-1 (or the pseudogene TRBV3-2) to TRBJ1-1; D not certain. Trimming left V 1 base short and J 0 bases short, with 9 bases between. This CDR3 is built from 15 residues. The V gene's germline CDR1 is LGHDT and CDR2 YNNKEL (reference sequence). The CDR3 nucleotides are TGTGCCAGCAGCCAAGCCCGGGGTTTGAACACTGAAGCTTTCTTT. Translation gives CASSQARGLNTEAFF.

The chain carries TRBV7-3 and TRBJ2-4, with D perhaps matching TRBD2 (7 bases). V lost 2 bases and J lost 2, with 13 bases in between. Per the germline V gene, CDR1 is SGHTA and CDR2 is FQGTGA. The CDR3 runs to 16 residues. CDR3 loop: CASSLGGAASKNIQYF. In DNA, the CDR3 is TGTGCCAGCAGCTTAGGGGGGGCGGCGTCCAAAAACATTCAGTACTTC.

The V and J genes are TRBV6-2 or TRBV6-3 and TRBJ1-2, with TRBD1 matching 7 bases. The CDR3 length is 14 residues. V dropped 6 bases and J dropped 4; count of bases not matched to a gene: 8. Germline CDR1 and CDR2: MNHEY and SVGEGT. CDR3 nucleotides: TGTGCCAGCAGCCCGGGGACAGTTATCTATGGCTACACCTTC. Its protein product is CASSPGTVIYGYTF.

The chain carries TRBV4-1 and TRBJ2-2; TRBD1 agrees at 9 bases. Germline V gene lookup returns CDR1 MGHRA and CDR2 YSYEKL. The CDR3 contains 16 residues. Trimming cost V 0 bases and J 1 base; bases outside gene matches: 0. CDR3 sequence (DNA): TGCGCCAGCAGCCAAGAGGGACAGGGGAACACCGGGGAGCTGTTTTTT. Protein: CASSQEGQGNTGELFF.

The table lists this clone with a few counts. The CDR3 sequence: CASSPTGGYTGELFF. In nucleotides, the CDR3 is TGTGCCAGCAGCCCGACAGGGGGTTACACCGGGGAGCTGTTTTTT. The gene calls are TRBV7-8 and TRBJ2-2, with TRBD1 identical over 9 bases. Losses at the gene ends were 5 bases for V and 3 bases for J; bases not matched to a gene: 4. The CDR3 runs 15 residues. The germline V gene has CDR1 SGHVS and CDR2 FQNEAQ.

The V gene is TRBV19, the J gene TRBJ1-5, with 10 positions matching TRBD1. Germline CDR1 and CDR2: LNHDA and SQIVND (reference sequence). The CDR3 runs 16 residues. V shed 7 bases and J 8 bases; nucleotides not matched to a gene: 14. CDR3 nucleotides: TGTGCCAGTAAATCCCCGACAGGGGGCACGAGAGAGCCCCAGCATTTT. It encodes CASKSPTGGTREPQHF.

The rearrangement links TRBV2 to TRBJ1-3; D call uncertain. Trimming stripped 6 bases from V and 8 bases from J, with 11 bases between. Germline V lookup: CDR1 SNHLY, CDR2 FYNNEI. There are 12 residues in the CDR3. The CDR3 is CASRTASYTIYF. The CDR3 DNA reads TGTGCCAGCAGAACGGCTAGCTACACCATATATTTT.

The chain employs TRBV30 and TRBJ1-2; D perhaps matches TRBD1 (5 bases). The V and J ends lost 0 bases and 4 bases respectively, with 15 bases between them. This CDR3 spans 15 amino acids. CDR1 is GTSNPN, CDR2 SVGIG, per germline (reference sequence). CDR3 loop: CAWSVQAGSFYGYTF. The CDR3 nucleotides read TGTGCCTGGAGTGTACAGGCCGGGTCTTTCTATGGCTACACCTTC.

The rearrangement links TRBV6-5 to TRBJ2-3; 7 bases fit TRBD1. The CDR3 sequence is 15 residues long. Germline V gene sequence: CDR1 MNHEY, CDR2 SVGAGI. Trimming took 6 bases from V and 1 from J; bases not matched to a gene: 7. DNA of the CDR3: TGTGCCAGCAGGTCACCCGGGACAGGCACAGATACGCAGTATTTT. Translated: CASRSPGTGTDTQYF.

This chain uses TRBV18 with TRBJ2-2, with D maybe TRBD1 (6 bases). Trimming cost V 3 bases and J 4 bases, with 15 bases left between them. This CDR3 contains 16 residues. Germline CDR1 is KGHSH and CDR2 is LQKENI. CDR3 DNA: TGTGCCAGCTCACCCCAGGACAGAATCGTCACCGGGGAGCTGTTTTTT. This gives the protein CASSPQDRIVTGELFF. The whole variable domain, remainder taken from reference TRBV18 and TRBJ2-2, is NAGVMQNPRHLVRRRGQEARLRCSPMKGHSHVYWYRQLPEEGLKFMVYLQKENIIDESGMPKERFSAEFPKEGPSILRIQQVVRGDSAAYFCASSPQDRIVTGELFFGEGSRLTVL.

The rearrangement uses TRBV7-2 and TRBJ1-1; D possibly corresponds to TRBD1 (5 bases). V lost 8 bases and J lost 7, with 17 bases in between. Germline assignment: CDR1 SGHTA and CDR2 FQGNSA. The CDR3 length is 13 residues. CDR3 in amino acids: CASRLAGLGEAFF. CDR3 nucleotide sequence: TGTGCCAGCCGACTGGCAGGGTTGGGTGAAGCTTTCTTT.

This clone was recorded a few times. The J gene is TRBJ1-5, the V gene TRBV18; possibly TRBD1 for D (6 bases). This CDR3 is 15 amino acids long. From germline, CDR1 is KGHSH and CDR2 LQKENI. Trimming cost V 2 bases and J 0 bases, with 8 bases left between them. The CDR3 coding sequence is TGTGCCAGCTCACCAGGACAGTTTAGCAATCAGCCCCAGCATTTT. Translation gives CASSPGQFSNQPQHF.

This clone was seen only once. The V call is TRBV12-5, the J call TRBJ2-1, with D possibly TRBD1 on 5 matching bases. The CDR3 covers 13 residues. CDR1 and CDR2 from the germline V gene are LGHNT and FRNRAP. V was trimmed by 6 bases and J by 10 bases, leaving 16 bases between them. Written as DNA, the CDR3 is TGTGCTAGTGGCATCGGTGCAGGGTACGAGCAGTTCTTC. The encoded protein is CASGIGAGYEQFF.

The chain carries TRBV6-5 and TRBJ1-2; 8 nucleotides align to TRBD1. Unmatched junction bases numbered 7, after V lost 5 bases and J lost 8 bases. CDR1 is MNHEY, CDR2 SVGAGI, per germline. The CDR3 is 13 residues long. This chain's CDR3 is CASSLTGDRGYTF. The CDR3, as DNA: TGTGCCAGCAGTCTTACAGGGGACAGGGGCTACACCTTC.

The CDR3: CASSLATGVWSNTGELFF. DNA for the CDR3: TGTGCCAGCAGCTTGGCTACAGGGGTTTGGTCGAACACCGGGGAGCTGTTTTTT. This chain joins TRBV5-8 and TRBJ2-2; 7 bases are a match to TRBD1. After removal of 0 bases from V and 0 bases from J, the junction contained 8 bases not matched to a gene. CDR3 size: 18 residues. Germline V gene sequence: CDR1 SGHTS, CDR2 YDEGEE.

The chain links TRBV5-6 to TRBJ2-6; D may be TRBD2 (5 bases). The CDR3 runs to 16 residues. Germline V gives CDR1 SGHDT, CDR2 YYEEEE. Trimming took 1 base from V and 1 from J, leaving 9 bases between them. CDR3 region: CASSLIEGSGANVLTF. Here the CDR3 DNA reads TGTGCCAGCAGCTTGATAGAGGGATCTGGGGCCAACGTCCTGACTTTC.